A selection of T cell receptor beta chains follows, all from one sample in a study of cytomegalovirus exposure and HLA in healthy donors. The method was immunoSEQ multiplex PCR; TCRdb's version includes in-frame clones alone and lacks a portion of them. The repertoire holds roughly 100,000 clones, roughly 80% seen once, with over 7% in the top ten. Specimen: PBMCs. The receptors shown here come from a middle-aged woman in good health and CMV-seropositive. CDR3s include the opening cysteine and the closing phenylalanine or tryptophan. The D gene is left open where the match is weak. Size tells how often a clone was seen (once, few, many) or the class of an expanded clone, and some rows leave it out.

D gene,V gene,J gene,clone size,CDR3 protein,CDR3 DNA
TRBD1,TRBV9,TRBJ2-2,NA,CASSGDRGNTGELFF,TGTGCCAGCAGCGGAGACAGGGGGAATACCGGGGAGCTGTTTTTT
TRBD2,TRBV6-1,TRBJ2-1,few,CASSEDLAGEINEQFF,TGTGCCAGCAGTGAAGATCTAGCGGGAGAAATCAATGAGCAGTTCTTC
NA,TRBV2,TRBJ2-7,NA,CASSESGGIIYEQYF,TGTGCCAGCAGTGAGTCTGGGGGGATAATCTACGAGCAGTACTTC
NA,TRBV5-1,TRBJ1-5,few,CASSFTGSYSNQPQHF,TGCGCCAGCAGCTTCACAGGGAGCTATAGCAATCAGCCCCAGCATTTT
NA,TRBV7-9,TRBJ1-1,NA,CASSLPGGGTEAFF,TGTGCCAGCAGCCTTCCGGGAGGGGGCACTGAAGCTTTCTTT
NA,TRBV5-4,TRBJ2-5,NA,CASSLGQGETQYF,TGTGCCAGCAGCTTGGGCCAGGGTGAGACCCAGTACTTC
NA,TRBV2,TRBJ2-1,NA,CASSEATSRDSVFF,TGTGCCAGCAGTGAAGCCACCTCCCGGGACTCCGTCTTCTTC
NA,TRBV5-1,TRBJ2-3,NA,CASSPTSFYTDTQYF,TGCGCCAGCAGCCCGACTAGTTTCTACACAGATACGCAGTATTTT
NA,TRBV7-9,TRBJ2-5,NA,CASSLGYPTRGQETQYF,TGTGCCAGCAGCTTAGGATACCCAACAAGGGGTCAAGAGACCCAGTACTTC
TRBD2,TRBV6-4,TRBJ2-3,NA,CASSDSGLAGGLDTQYF,TGTGCCAGCAGTGACTCGGGACTAGCGGGGGGGCTAGATACGCAGTATTTT
TRBD1,TRBV11-2,TRBJ1-2,few,CASSSARTGFGYTF,TGTGCCAGCAGCTCTGCCCGGACAGGGTTTGGCTACACCTTC
NA,TRBV9,TRBJ1-3,NA,CASGRAGSNTIYF,TGTGCCAGCGGTCGGGCAGGGTCAAACACCATATATTTT
NA,TRBV14,TRBJ2-2,NA,CASSRYLGTGELFF,TGTGCCAGCAGCCGCTACCTCGGCACCGGGGAGCTGTTTTTT
NA,TRBV28,TRBJ1-2,NA,CASSSQGITYGYTF,TGTGCCAGCAGTTCACAGGGAATAACCTATGGCTACACCTTC